This T cell receptor (beta chain) was sequenced in a study of vaccination effects on CD4 cells after COVID-19. Pools of viral peptides were used by the ViraFEST assay to expand antigen-specific CD4+ T cells ahead of sequencing. Subsequent to less than eleven days of culture, CD4+ T cells were isolated. Each vaccine recipient was nucleocapsid antibody negative and had no prior SARS-CoV-2 infection. Here immunoSEQ multiplex PCR was the method, and the copy in TCRdb shows in-frame clones only, minus some. The table has 35,000 to 50,000 clones, around 70% seen once. The germline V gene has CDR1 LGHDT and CDR2 YNNKEL (reference sequence). V lost 0 bases to trimming and J lost 6 bases; unmatched junction nucleotides: 4. The CDR3 runs to 14 residues. As to this clone: Antigen specificity is unknown.

The sequence was obtained from a human donor who received a COVID-19 vaccine. The chain has TRBV3-1 (or the pseudogene TRBV3-2) and TRBJ1-2; TRBD1 aligns across 7 bases. This specimen was CD4+ T cells from PBMCs cultured with HCoV-OC43 spike peptides, taken before COVID-19 vaccination. The subset denotes: HCoV-OC43 spike overlapping peptide pool stimulation. This CDR3 is CASSQDWDRDGYTF. The CDR3 DNA reads as TGTGCCAGCAGCCAAGATTGGGACAGAGATGGCTACACCTTC.